The subject of this entry is one T cell receptor (beta chain). The antigen is not known. The junction differs from germline at one of its ends, possibly a read error. This record comes from a study of T cells after yellow fever vaccination. Study overall: Some fractions had low cell numbers, and these were prepared with SMART-Seq v4 Ultra Low Input.

The CDR3 runs to 14 residues. The germline V gene encodes CDR1 MNHEY and CDR2 SVGAGI. Findings and caveats of the study: Once the booster was given, most primary-vaccination clones reappeared, at around 96% for CD4 and more than 85% for CD8.

Generation of TCR cDNA used 5'RACE template switching (which added a universal primer site and UMIs). MiXCR was run by TCRdb on the 5' RACE reads, yielding one entry per CDR3 protein. Here the sample spans some 420,000 distinct CDR3 sequences, about 19% being singletons. The chain joins TRBV6-5 to TRBJ1-2; D may be TRBD1 (5 bases). The sequencing used PBMCs, collected before the yellow fever booster vaccination. The TCR comes from a man aged 18 to 35 who received the YFV17D yellow fever vaccine. The CDR3 DNA is TGTGCCAGCAGTTACTCGTACAGGAACTATTGCTACACCTTC. It yields the protein CASSYSYRNYCYTF.